Here is one T cell receptor (beta chain) with its context. The antigen remains undetermined. Germline lookup yields CDR1 SEHNR and CDR2 FQNEAQ (reference sequence). The CDR3 is 12 amino acids. V was trimmed by 5 bases and J by 10 bases, leaving 14 bases between them. The sample is drawn from a study of cytomegalovirus exposure and HLA in healthy donors. Whole-study results and caveats: The classifier reportedly diagnosed cytomegalovirus status with high specificity and sensitivity. It was in a later analysis that TCR association rates were seen to vary by HLA locus, highest for DRB1 and lowest for HLA-C.

Primers: 60 Vbeta forward and 13 Jbeta reverse. In the source study's methods: Counted up in a later analysis, unique TCR beta chains came to about 80 million, with about 9.9 million shared. Libraries were prepared by immunoSEQ multiplex PCR; TCRdb keeps only in-frame clonotypes and omits some of them. V and J calls and clone size are given by that table; D and trimming were obtained from the DNA. The sample lists about 130,000 clones, more than 75% seen once, with approximately 1.5% in the top ten. Donors were ostensibly healthy at sampling, although undocumented immune exposures were probable. This sequence was found in a female donor in good health and CMV-seronegative. The specimen sequenced was PBMCs. V usage is TRBV7-9 and J usage is TRBJ1-2; D is possibly TRBD1 (5 bases). This CDR3 reads CASSQGLLFYTF. The CDR3 DNA sequence: TGTGCCAGCAGCCAGGGACTCCTATTCTACACCTTC.